This T cell receptor beta chain was obtained from a study of T cell changes during pregnancy in multiple sclerosis (dated by TCRdb to about 2019). For context, the study as a whole: The study examined how the T cell repertoire changed over the course of pregnancy in women with multiple sclerosis.

A word on this clone: The clone's antigen remains unknown. No base qualities exist here, and no much larger clone lies one base off it.

From its cysteine to its phenylalanine, the CDR3 spans 16 amino acids. Only CDR3 DNA is held: 48 bases, read in frame from base 1. As encoded in the germline V gene, CDR1 is LGHNA while CDR2 is YNFKEQ. The germline V end is reduced by 0 bases and the J end by 6 bases; junction bases left unmatched: 3. The receptor library was made with the immunoSEQ multiplex PCR assay. TCRdb took this table from immuneACCESS and kept in-frame rearrangements with V and J called. Such tables lack part of the clones; where checked against another copy, unresolved V genes explain under half of the gap, and the rest is unexplained. The sample yields 60,000 to 90,000 clones; over 75% were counted once. The ten largest account for over 1.5% of the sample.

The source material was peripheral blood, sampled before pregnancy. The origin of this receptor is a female donor with multiple sclerosis, enrolled in a pregnancy study. The chain uses TRBV4-2 and TRBJ2-1, with 12 bases in between that match TRBD2. This receptor carries the CDR3 CASSQEASGGANEQFF. Here is the DNA: TGTGCCAGCAGCCAAGAAGCTAGCGGGGGGGCCAATGAGCAGTTCTTC.